This T cell receptor (beta chain) originates from a study of blood T cell repertoires in COVID-19. Across the whole study: Material from acute and convalescent COVID-19 was sourced from the United States, Italy and Spain. T cells, B-cell-depleted T cells, or PBMCs provided the cDNA or gDNA that served as material.

In the original processing: It was from reference gene primer amplification that nucleated cell counts were estimated. Measured with immunoSEQ multiplex PCR; TCRdb has only the in-frame clones, and not every one. That table is the source of V, J and clone size, and D and trimming were worked out from the DNA. Of a few hundred thousand clones listed, approximately 86% were seen once; the top ten hold more than 6.5%. This CDR3 comprises 14 residues. Between the trimmed V and J ends, which lost 6 bases and 4 bases, there was a span of 15 bases. CDR1 and CDR2 (germline): LGHNT, FRNRAP. Sequenced material: peripheral blood. The receptor was derived from a woman aged 65 to 85 with active or convalescent COVID-19. The chain uses TRBV12-5 and TRBJ2-5, with D maybe TRBD1 (6 bases). CDR3 sequence reads: CASGFIGRGETQYF. DNA for the CDR3: TGTGCTAGTGGCTTCATCGGCAGGGGAGAGACCCAGTACTTC.